In this sample, the clone carrying this TCR beta chain turned up a few times. MiXCR, applied by TCRdb to the 5' RACE reads, yields one record per CDR3 protein. Among hundreds of thousands of distinct CDR3 sequences listed, roughly 12% were seen once. Germline CDR1 and CDR2: LNHNV and YYDKDF (reference sequence). Trimming took 1 base from V and 7 from J; bases not matched to a gene: 6. There are 16 residues in the CDR3. This sample is drawn from a study of T cells after yellow fever vaccination. The gene calls are TRBV15 and TRBJ2-7; 14 bases map to TRBD2. Sequenced here: PBMCs, sampled on the day of the yellow fever booster vaccination. The TCR originated in a man aged 25-45 years who received the YFV17D yellow fever vaccine. The CDR3 protein is CATSRVEGLAGVEQYF. CDR3 coding DNA: TGTGCCACCAGCAGAGTAGAGGGACTAGCGGGAGTTGAGCAGTACTTC.